Listed here is a single T cell receptor (beta chain). The antigen it binds to is not known. No quality values exist for individual bases; no much larger clone is one base distant. This sample was taken from a study of shared clonotypes between healthy human individuals (dated by TCRdb to about 2020). Regarding the study in general: The cohort included three men and a couple of women between 18 and 49 years of age. To increase sequencing depth and limit assay-specific biases, TCR repertoire library preparation and sequencing were carried out by different laboratories using diverse techniques. Blood TCR repertoires of roughly five healthy adults were deeply sequenced to estimate repertoire size and the extent of clonotype sharing between individuals. Between about 0.8 and 8.9 billion PBMCs per donor were obtained by leukapheresis. What the work shows at the level of the full study, not this receptor alone: Sampling was limited to blood, and TCR repertoires in tissue likely differ from TCR repertoires in blood. Pairwise subsampling led to the expectation that sequencing depth would affect the degree of clonotype sharing among donors. Because the study included a small number of donors, the genetic and exposure-history diversity represented was limited.

The germline V gene supplies CDR1 SQVTM and CDR2 ANQGSEA. Trimming removed 7 bases from V and 7 bases from J; the gene matches leave 3 bases unexplained. From cysteine to phenylalanine, the CDR3 is 12 amino acids long. The read is trimmed to its CDR3 DNA, 36 bases read in frame from base 1. Donors were healthy HIV-negative adults with no recently reported acute infections or vaccinations. Every donor was a Caucasian adult residing in Nashville, Tennessee, USA. In the unsorted samples, 70 million to 95 million PBMCs were counted, and genomic DNA was extracted using the QIAamp DNA Blood Mini kit. Blood was obtained by leukapheresis, after which PBMCs were separated by Ficoll-Histopaque density gradient centrifugation and cryopreserved in liquid nitrogen vapor phase. Using the deep immunoSEQ assay, multiplex PCR amplified TCR CDR3 regions from genomic DNA. Extracted genomic DNA from each cell subset was spread evenly across all wells of several immunoSEQ 96-well plates, with each plate serving as a replicate. For unsorted PBMC, roughly 0.3 ug of genomic DNA, equivalent to about 32,000 T cell genomes, went into each replicate PCR. Ten immunoSEQ deep assay plates were used to sequence unsorted PBMC genomic DNA. The purified libraries were quantified using a Qubit 3.0 fluorometer, sized with a Bioanalyzer 2100, and then quantified again using the KAPA Library Quantification kit. A separate single-read 150-cycle Illumina NextSeq 550 flow cell was used to sequence each immunoSEQ 96-well plate. Concerning the study's data processing: Because the immunoSEQ output held only junctional sequences and lacked quality scores, the filtering could not match the filtering applied to full-length reads. Sequences were annotated with PyIR, a Python wrapper for IgBLAST v1.9, using IMGT germline references to assign V/J genes and CDR3. Reads with weak V/J assignments (E-value above 1e-6), missing CDR3, stop codons, out-of-frame junctions, or ambiguous translated residues were removed. V3J clonotypes were defined by identical inferred V gene, J gene, and CDR3 amino acid sequence. Percentage overlap between repertoires was calculated by dividing the number of shared unique clonotypes by the size of the smaller repertoire. Three approaches were used to assess repertoire richness: RTK rarefaction, the Chao1 estimator, and Recon v2.1 estimates of unobserved clonotypes. Imported from immuneACCESS, the table was reduced by TCRdb to in-frame sequences with V and J called. These copies leave out some clones; in studies compared against another copy, an unresolved V gene accounts for under half, and the cause of the remainder is not known. From that table come the V and J calls and clone size; the DNA was used to work out D and trimming. The sample table shows hundreds of thousands of clones, and roughly 83% are seen once. The ten largest clones capture approximately 13% of the sample.

The clonotype was recovered from a woman aged 40 to 50 in good health. Some clones in this sample may be carry-over from other donors' samples. The V gene is TRBV29-1 and the J gene is TRBJ1-6; the junction holds 8 bases that match TRBD1. The sequenced sample consisted of PBMCs. The DNA sequence follows: TGCAGCGCTCGGGACAGGAATTCACCCCTCCACTTT. This translates into CSARDRNSPLHF. Supplemented by the reference TRBV29-1 and TRBJ1-6 proteins around the CDR3, the complete variable domain is SAVISQKPSRDICQRGTSLTIQCQVDSQVTMMFWYRQQPGQSLTLIATANQGSEATYESGFVIDKFPISRPNLTFSTLTVSNMSPEDSSIYLCSARDRNSPLHFGNGTRLTVT.